This T cell receptor (beta chain) was observed in a study of T cells in localized non-small cell lung cancer. Only in-frame clones appear in the TCRdb table, and some are missing; sequencing was by immunoSEQ multiplex PCR. The data show roughly 29,000 clones, roughly 80% seen once. On this clone itself: What it binds is unknown.

Study results and caveats: Measurement of T cell clonality placed uninvolved adjacent lung highest, above the level in tumor. Longer overall survival accompanied higher blood T cell density. Investigators sequenced only a single tumor region, leaving heterogeneity possible.

The specimen comprised peripheral blood mononuclear cells, sampled before any cancer treatment. The source of this sequence is a man between 40 and 70 years old with stage III lung adenocarcinoma.

The CDR3, as DNA: TGTGCCAGCAGCACCGGACAGCCCACTCAGCCCCAGCATTTT. Its translation is CASSTGQPTQPQHF. The chain employs TRBV7-2 and TRBJ1-5; tentatively, D is TRBD1 (6 bases). The CDR3 consists of 14 residues. Germline V gene data show CDR1 as SGHTA and CDR2 as FQGNSA. Trimming shortened V by 5 bases and J by 6 bases, and 14 bases separated the two germline ends.